A single sample gave rise to the 8 T cell receptor beta chains below, sequenced in a study of CD8 T cells in ankylosing spondylitis. TCRdb re-analysed the 5' RACE reads in MiXCR, keeping a single row per CDR3 protein. The data show around 300,000 distinct CDR3 sequences, roughly 14% seen once. Sequenced: blood, either unsorted or a sorted T cell fraction (not recorded which). The receptors were gathered from a male donor with ankylosing spondylitis or in good health (not recorded which).

This clonotype turned up a few times. The chain is built from TRBV6-1 and TRBJ2-1, with 8 bases identical to TRBD2. The CDR3 extends over 14 amino acids. Germline loops: CDR1 MNHNS, CDR2 SASEGT. The junction had 8 bases not matched to a gene; V was cut back by 7 bases and J by 6 bases. The CDR3 loop is CASTPTGTSNEQFF. CDR3 nucleotides: TGTGCCAGCACTCCGACCGGGACTAGCAATGAGCAGTTCTTC.

This clonotype has ten or more counts. This chain uses TRBV12-3 or TRBV12-4 with TRBJ1-4; 7 positions match TRBD1. J was trimmed by 8 bases and V by 5 bases; bases with no gene match: 5. The CDR3 is 13 amino acids. CDR3 bases: TGTGCCAGCAGTCGACAGGGTCGAGAAAAACTGTTTTTT. Translating gives CASSRQGREKLFF.

The CDR3, as DNA: TGTGCCAGCAGTAATACCCTCGGGGGGACTAACACAGATACGCAGTATTTT. The encoded protein is CASSNTLGGTNTDTQYF. The chain couples TRBV28 to TRBJ2-3; the match to TRBD2 covers 7 bases. The V segment lost 5 bases and the J segment 2 bases; nucleotides outside the gene matches: 13. This CDR3 comprises 17 residues. Germline values: CDR1 MDHEN, CDR2 SYDVKM.

The chain employs TRBV30 and TRBJ1-1; D remains unclear. The germline CDR1 and CDR2 sequences are GTSNPN and SVGIG (reference sequence). Trimming shortened V by 0 bases and J by 6 bases, and 11 bases separated the two germline ends. The CDR3 sequence is 13 residues long. The DNA for the CDR3 is TGTGCCTGGAGTGTCGGGAAAGGGTCTGAAGCTTTCTTT. It translates to CAWSVGKGSEAFF.

V is TRBV10-1 and J is TRBJ2-1; D may be TRBD2 (5 bases). Germline V gene data show CDR1 as WNHNN and CDR2 as SYGVQD (reference sequence). The ends were cut back, 0 bases at V and 6 bases at J, with 12 bases in the middle. The CDR3 runs to 15 residues. CDR3: CASSESSGRGNEQFF. CDR3 sequence (DNA): TGCGCCAGCAGTGAGTCTTCGGGGAGAGGCAATGAGCAGTTCTTC.

The V gene is TRBV19, the J gene TRBJ2-2; 9 positions agree with TRBD2. The CDR3 contains 17 residues. Germline values: CDR1 LNHDA, CDR2 SQIVND (reference sequence). The V and J ends lost 5 bases and 6 bases, in that order; junction bases with no gene match: 13. The DNA of the CDR3 is TGTGCCAGTAGTTGGGGGATCGGACTAGCGAGAGCCGGGGAGCTGTTTTTT. It codes for CASSWGIGLARAGELFF.

This clonotype was picked up a small number of times. The chain uses TRBV12-3 or TRBV12-4 and TRBJ2-5; 7 bases line up with TRBD2. V gave up 6 bases and J gave up 4 bases; unmatched junction bases: 11. The CDR3 runs to 15 residues. Written as DNA, the CDR3 is TGTGCCAGCAGCCCGGGGGGTCGGTTAGGAGAGACCCAGTACTTC. This sequence encodes CASSPGGRLGETQYF.

The V and J genes are TRBV7-2 and TRBJ1-2; D is undetermined. This CDR3 contains 14 residues. V shed 1 base and J shed 1 base, with 7 bases lying between them. CDR1 and CDR2 (germline): SGHTA, FQGNSA. The CDR3 is CASSLVEGNYGYTF. CDR3 bases: TGTGCCAGCAGCTTAGTTGAGGGTAACTATGGCTACACCTTC.